Below, one T cell receptor (beta chain) is given with its context. What it binds is unknown. The CDR3 runs to 15 residues. Germline CDR1 MNHEY, CDR2 SVGEGT. V gave up 6 bases and J gave up 5 bases, with 17 bases separating them. The data are from a study of tumor and adjacent non-tumor tissue in lung cancer. Whole-study results and caveats: Significantly higher TCR diversity was found in tumor than normal lung.

No cell sorting was done before RNA was extracted from the tissue. Three rounds of nested PCR, following a modified ARM-PCR protocol, produced the TCRbeta library. TCRdb called the multiplex PCR reads again in MiXCR, with one record for every CDR3 protein. The table records roughly 93,000 distinct CDR3 sequences, just over 65% of them present only once. The source of this sequence is a man in his 60s with non-small cell lung cancer. The chain uses TRBV6-2 or TRBV6-3 and TRBJ1-5, with TRBD1 as a possible D gene (5 bases). Sample: lung tumor tissue. The CDR3 sequence is CASSYTGQGYQPQHF. The CDR3 bases are TGTGCCAGCAGCTATACGGGGCAGGGTTATCAGCCCCAGCATTTT.